This T cell receptor (beta chain) is drawn from a study of shared clonotypes between healthy human individuals. Worth noting for this clone: The target antigen is unknown.

Here immunoSEQ multiplex PCR was the method, and the copy in TCRdb shows in-frame clones only, minus some. The repertoire holds about 1 million clones, with around 76% as singletons. Study-wide findings and caveats: Read depth was anticipated to influence clonotype sharing among donors.

There are 15 residues in the CDR3. Germline V lookup: CDR1 MNHEY, CDR2 SVGAGI. The germline V and J ends were trimmed by 7 bases and 7 bases, with 17 bases remaining between them. The specimen sequenced was memory CD4+ T cells sorted from blood. Subset given: CD45RA-negative fraction. The J gene is TRBJ1-6, the V gene TRBV6-5; tentative D call: TRBD1 (6 bases). The TCR originated in a man aged 18 to 30 in good health. The CDR3 bases are TGTGCCAGCACCCAGACAGGAGGTGGCAATTCACCCCTCCACTTT. Protein: CASTQTGGGNSPLHF.